The T cell receptor (beta chain) described here comes from a study of cytomegalovirus exposure and HLA in healthy donors. As concerns this clone: Its antigen is unknown.

60 Vbeta and 13 Jbeta primers were used in PCR. Sequencing used immunoSEQ multiplex PCR; TCRdb keeps in-frame clones, though not all of them. In the table there are under 200,000 clones, 82% of which are singletons. The V gene end was trimmed by 2 bases and the J gene end by 5 bases; junction bases not matched to a gene: 6. The CDR3 length is 16 residues. Per germline, CDR1 MNHNY and CDR2 SVGAGI (reference sequence). Overall study findings and caveats: A link between a missense DCLRE1C variant and TCR beta V- and J-gene trimming emerged from a later analysis. Most of the TCR beta V segments (in an earlier analysis) were productive either about 90% or about 30% of the time. Common viral pathogens seemed to be connected with several of the most significant clusters, according to a later analysis. Reports state that TCR beta sequences accurately predicted most subjects' HLA-A and HLA-B alleles.

This clonotype originated in a woman aged 18-30 years in good health and CMV-seronegative. The genes are TRBV6-6 and TRBJ1-4; TRBD1 aligns across 9 bases. The sample comprised PBMCs. CDR3 sequence: CASSYMGTGLNEKLFF. The CDR3 DNA follows: TGTGCCAGCAGTTACATGGGGACAGGGTTAAATGAAAAACTGTTTTTT.